This T cell receptor beta chain was recorded in a study of T-cell reconstitution after alpha-beta-depleted transplantation in children. General study results and limits: Two months or so post-transplant, alpha-beta T cells reportedly derived from several hundred expanded graft clones. Surviving recipient T cells and thymic progenitors underlay high day-60 TCRbeta diversity in some patients. It was newly produced T cells that mostly accounted for T-cell counts and diversity one year after transplant.

On this clonotype itself: Its antigen is as yet unknown.

For TCRbeta, the library was prepared with unique molecular identifiers. TCRdb used MiXCR to reprocess the PCR reads, holding one entry per CDR3 protein. The table lists around 800,000 distinct CDR3 sequences, 15% to 20% of them singletons. This sequence was found in a male patient younger than 18 who had a stem cell transplant for acute lymphoblastic leukemia, so the T cells may come from the graft donor. The starting material was PBMCs, mostly from graft donor cells, obtained 360 days after TCRalphabeta/CD19-depleted stem cell transplant.

The CDR3 spells CASSLVNGRNEKLFF. The CDR3, as DNA: TGTGCCAGCAGCTTAGTTAACGGTCGGAATGAAAAACTGTTTTTT. The V call is TRBV7-6, the J call TRBJ1-4; D is unclear. The germline V and J ends were trimmed by 1 base and 5 bases, with 11 bases remaining between them. Per germline, CDR1 SGHVS and CDR2 FNYEAQ. The CDR3 has 15 residues.